This T cell receptor beta chain was captured by sequencing in a study of Tregs in tolerant kidney transplant recipients. Looking at the study overall: CD4+CD25+CD127- cells came from roughly three-day belatacept mixed lymphocyte reactions, some with roughly five-day graft donor restimulation. Antibodies separated recipient from donor cells.

Using immunoSEQ multiplex PCR, the repertoire was profiled, and TCRdb retains in-frame clones only, with some absent. The sample carries 2,800 or so clones, about two fifths recorded once. For this clone: No antigen is known for it.

CDR1 is SGHTS, CDR2 YDEGEE, per germline. The CDR3 consists of 13 residues. Trimming removed 3 bases from V and 5 bases from J, with 6 bases in between. This TCR was sampled from a human donor in good health. The material sequenced was Tregs from blood cultured with allogeneic cells. The genes are TRBV5-8 and TRBJ1-6, with D unresolved. CDR3 nucleotide sequence: TGTGCCAGCAGCTGGGAAAATAATTCACCCCTCCACTTT. Protein: CASSWENNSPLHF.